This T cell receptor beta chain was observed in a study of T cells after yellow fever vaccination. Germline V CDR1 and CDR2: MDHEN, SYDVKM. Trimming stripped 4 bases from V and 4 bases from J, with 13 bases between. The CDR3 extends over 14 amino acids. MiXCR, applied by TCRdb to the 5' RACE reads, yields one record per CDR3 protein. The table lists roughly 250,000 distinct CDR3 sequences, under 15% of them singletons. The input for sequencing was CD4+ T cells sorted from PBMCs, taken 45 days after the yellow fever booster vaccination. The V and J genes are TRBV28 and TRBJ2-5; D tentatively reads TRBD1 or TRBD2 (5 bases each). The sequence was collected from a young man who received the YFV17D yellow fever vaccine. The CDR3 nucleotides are TGTGCCAGCAGTTCCCCTGGGACGGGAGAGACCCAGTACTTC. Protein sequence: CASSSPGTGETQYF.